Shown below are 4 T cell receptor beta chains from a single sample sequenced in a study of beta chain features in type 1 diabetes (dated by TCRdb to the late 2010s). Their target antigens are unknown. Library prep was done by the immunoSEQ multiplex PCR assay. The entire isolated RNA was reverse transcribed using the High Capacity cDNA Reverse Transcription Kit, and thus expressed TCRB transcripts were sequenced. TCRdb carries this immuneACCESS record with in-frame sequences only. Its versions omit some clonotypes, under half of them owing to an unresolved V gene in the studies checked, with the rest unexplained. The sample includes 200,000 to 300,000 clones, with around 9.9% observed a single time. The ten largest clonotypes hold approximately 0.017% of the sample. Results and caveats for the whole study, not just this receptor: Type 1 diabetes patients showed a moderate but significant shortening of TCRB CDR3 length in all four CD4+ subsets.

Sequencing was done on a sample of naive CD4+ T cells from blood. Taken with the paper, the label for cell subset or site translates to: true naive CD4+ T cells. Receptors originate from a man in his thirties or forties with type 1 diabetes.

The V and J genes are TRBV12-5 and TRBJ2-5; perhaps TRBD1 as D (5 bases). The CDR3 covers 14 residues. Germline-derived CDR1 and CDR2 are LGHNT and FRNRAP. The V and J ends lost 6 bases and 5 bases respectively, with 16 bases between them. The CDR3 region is CASGRLGLEETQYF. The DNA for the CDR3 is TGTGCTAGTGGCCGCCTGGGGCTGGAGGAGACCCAGTACTTC.

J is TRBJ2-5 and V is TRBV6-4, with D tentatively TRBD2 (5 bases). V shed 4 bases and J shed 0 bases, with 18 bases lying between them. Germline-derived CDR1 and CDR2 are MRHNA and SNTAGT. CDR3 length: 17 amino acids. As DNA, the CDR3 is TGTGCCAGCAGTGCGAACCGACTCGGCGGGTACCAAGAGACCCAGTACTTC. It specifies CASSANRLGGYQETQYF.

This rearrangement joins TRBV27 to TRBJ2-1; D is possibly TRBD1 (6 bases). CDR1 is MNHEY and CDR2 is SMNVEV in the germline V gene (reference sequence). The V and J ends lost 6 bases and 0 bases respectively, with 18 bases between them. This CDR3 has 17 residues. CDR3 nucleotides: TGTGCCAGCAGCCGTCACAGGGTGGGAACCTCCTACAATGAGCAGTTCTTC. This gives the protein CASSRHRVGTSYNEQFF.

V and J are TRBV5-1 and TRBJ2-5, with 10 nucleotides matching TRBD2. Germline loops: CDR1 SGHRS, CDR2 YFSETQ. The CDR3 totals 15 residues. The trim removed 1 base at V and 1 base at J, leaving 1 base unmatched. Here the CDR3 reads CASSLTSGTQETQYF. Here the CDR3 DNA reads TGCGCCAGCAGCTTGACTAGCGGGACCCAAGAGACCCAGTACTTC.